In its sample, the clone carrying this T cell receptor (beta chain) was seen once. Its antigen is as yet unknown. Repertoires were generated with immunoSEQ multiplex PCR, while TCRdb's copy carries only in-frame clones and drops some. The sample has 1.4 million or so clones; less than 99% are singletons. The sample comes from a study of shared clonotypes between healthy human individuals. Recent vaccinations or acute infections were absent in the healthy HIV-negative adult donors. The study's findings and limits: Memory subsets generally showed smaller estimated richness than naive subsets did. Donor clonotype sharing was expected to depend on sequencing depth.

V lost 5 bases, J lost 5 bases, and 6 bases stayed unmatched. This CDR3 contains 14 residues. CDR1 and CDR2 (germline): SGHNT, YENEEA. The chain combines TRBV11-3 with TRBJ2-7; 10 positions match TRBD1. Sequencing was carried out using naive CD4+ T cells sorted from blood. Subset defined: CD45RA+ positively selected. This receptor was identified in a man in his thirties or forties in good health. CDR3 sequence: CASSRGQGRNEQYF. CDR3 in DNA: TGTGCCAGCAGCCGGGGACAGGGGCGGAACGAGCAGTACTTC.